This T cell receptor (beta chain) was identified in a study of identical twins (dated by TCRdb to the mid-2010s). Regarding the study in general: To test whether fetal clonotypes persist, this study deep-sequenced TCR alpha and beta repertoires from monozygotic twins, from unrelated adults of various ages, and from cord blood. To rule out contamination, replicate twin experiments were performed at different times with different library preparation protocols. The study at large found these results: Abundant cord blood beta clonotypes carried fewer insertions; young adult naive repertoires showed a weaker similar trend, while memory repertoires showed none. Because the same donors could not be followed over many years, the conclusions relied on cross-sectional statistical analysis. Out-of-frame TCR alpha sharing in monozygotic twins was systematically underestimated by recombination models, whereas sharing between unrelated individuals was in agreement with the recombination models. Compared with coincidental sharing between unrelated individuals, out-of-frame TCR alpha sequences shared between twins had an excess of sequences with low generation probability. Zero-insertion analyses could be partly confounded by invariant T cells such as MAIT and iNKT, although diverse VJ usage argued against such confounding for most clonotypes. A weaker excess of twin sharing was found in beta out-of-frame sequences because the signal-to-noise ratio was lowered by fewer shared sequences.

This clonotype was counted at least ten times. Its specific antigen is unknown. Within one base of it there is no much larger clone, and no base qualities were kept. Library prep was done by 5' RACE. The instrument given in TCRdb is Illumina HiSeq 2000. Template switching added a universal primer binding site, and the final cDNA carried a unique molecular identifier that allowed TCR cDNA molecules to be counted accurately. Specific primers in the conserved constant-segment region were used to synthesize first-strand cDNA for TCR alpha and beta chains. Each cDNA library was double barcoded, with a SMART-Mk sample barcode plus Illumina barcodes, to control for contamination. TruSeq adapter sequences and Illumina sample barcodes were added in two successive PCR steps. The TCR alpha and beta cDNA libraries were sequenced on the Illumina HiSeq platform using custom primers. Per the authors' processing: MiGEC was used to process raw reads and extract unique molecular identifiers, and MiXCR was used to find CDR3 positions. Recombination models were inferred per individual with the repgenHMM and IGoR tools using an EM algorithm. The tcR package in R was used for shared clonotype analysis, with sharing normalized by the product of cloneset sizes. Out-of-frame nonproductive sequences were analyzed to study raw recombination free of thymic and clonal selection effects. TCRdb reran the public reads through fastp at Q25 and MiXCR, keeping productive beta chains. Rows with one shared CDR3 protein collapse into an entry with the most common genes and DNA. The V and J calls follow TCRdb's processing rather than the paper's. Recorded for this sample are 500,000 to 700,000 distinct CDR3 sequences; roughly 7.1% of them occurred a single time. The ten largest clonotypes hold roughly 1.6% of the sample.

Spanning cysteine to phenylalanine, the CDR3 consists of 14 amino acids. CDR3 DNA is the only sequence kept; it has 42 bases, read in frame from the first base. V is pruned by 4 bases and J by 13 bases, leaving 11 bases of the junction without a gene match. As encoded in the germline V gene, CDR1 is SNHLY while CDR2 is FYNNEI. Every donor was a healthy Caucasian. The twin cohort consisted of three pairs of female monozygotic twins, all aged about 18 to 30 years. Peripheral blood mononuclear cells were the source from which RNA for the TCR libraries was isolated. This sample also appeared in a second study, on yellow fever vaccine responses in identical twins. The second publication reports: The T cell response to vaccination in identical twins was reported by the authors to appear partly convergent and partly personalized. Focusing on identical twins, the study followed the T cell clones that responded to the vaccine, and did so with precision.

This clonotype originated in a young woman in good health. Sequencing was carried out using PBMCs. The sequence joins TRBV2 to TRBJ1-4, with 8 bases in between that match TRBD1. DNA sequence: TGTGCCAGCAGTGGGGGACAGGATATAATTGGACTGTTTTTT. It codes for CASSGGQDIIGLFF. With all but the CDR3 taken from the reference TRBV2 and TRBJ1-4 genes, the full variable domain is: EPEVTQTPSHQVTQMGQEVILRCVPISNHLYFYWYRQILGQKVEFLVSFYNNEISEKSEIFDDQFSVERPDGSNFTLKIRSTKLEDSAMYFCASSGGQDIIGLFFGSGTQLSVL.